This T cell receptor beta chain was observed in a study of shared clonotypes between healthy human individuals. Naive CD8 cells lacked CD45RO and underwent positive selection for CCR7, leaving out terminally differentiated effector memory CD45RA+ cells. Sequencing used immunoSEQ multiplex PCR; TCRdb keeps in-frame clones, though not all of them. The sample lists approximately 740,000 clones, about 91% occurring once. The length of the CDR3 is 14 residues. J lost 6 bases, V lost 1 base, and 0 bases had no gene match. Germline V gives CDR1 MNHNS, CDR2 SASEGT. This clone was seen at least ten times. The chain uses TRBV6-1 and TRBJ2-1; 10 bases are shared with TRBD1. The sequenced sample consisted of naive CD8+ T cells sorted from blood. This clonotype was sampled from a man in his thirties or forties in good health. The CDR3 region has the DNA TGTGCCAGCAGTGAAGGGACAGGGGGCAATGAGCAGTTCTTC. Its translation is CASSEGTGGNEQFF.